A few counts support the clone carrying this T cell receptor (beta chain). With a J-beta primer mix and a sample-barcoded 5' primer, a second PCR ran about 7 to 11 cycles. Using its own MiXCR run on the 5' RACE reads, TCRdb lists one record per CDR3 protein. The sample shows 1.5 million to 2 million distinct CDR3 sequences, about 50% of them seen only once. The data stem from a study of blood T cells in healthy people across ages. CDR1 is MNHEY and CDR2 is SVGAGI in the germline V gene. The CDR3 length is 18 residues. Unmatched junction bases numbered 14, after V lost 0 bases and J lost 10 bases. The origin of this receptor is a woman in her thirties or forties in good health. The sample comprised blood. The gene calls are TRBV6-5 and TRBJ1-6; 8 bases agree with TRBD1. CDR3 bases: TGTGCCAGCAGTTACTCGATCCTTAGACAGGGGTACGGGTCACCCCTCCACTTT. This gives the protein CASSYSILRQGYGSPLHF.